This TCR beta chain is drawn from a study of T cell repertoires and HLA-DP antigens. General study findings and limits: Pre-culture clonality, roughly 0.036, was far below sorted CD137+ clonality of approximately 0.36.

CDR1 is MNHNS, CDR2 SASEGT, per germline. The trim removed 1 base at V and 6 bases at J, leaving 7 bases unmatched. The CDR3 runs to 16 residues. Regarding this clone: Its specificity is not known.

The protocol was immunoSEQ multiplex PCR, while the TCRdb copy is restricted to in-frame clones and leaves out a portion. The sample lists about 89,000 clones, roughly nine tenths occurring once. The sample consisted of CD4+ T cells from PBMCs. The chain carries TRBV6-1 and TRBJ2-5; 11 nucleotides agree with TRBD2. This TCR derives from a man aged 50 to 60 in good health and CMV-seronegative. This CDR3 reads CASSEVELAGVKTQYF. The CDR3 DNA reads TGTGCCAGCAGTGAAGTAGAACTAGCGGGAGTAAAGACCCAGTACTTC.